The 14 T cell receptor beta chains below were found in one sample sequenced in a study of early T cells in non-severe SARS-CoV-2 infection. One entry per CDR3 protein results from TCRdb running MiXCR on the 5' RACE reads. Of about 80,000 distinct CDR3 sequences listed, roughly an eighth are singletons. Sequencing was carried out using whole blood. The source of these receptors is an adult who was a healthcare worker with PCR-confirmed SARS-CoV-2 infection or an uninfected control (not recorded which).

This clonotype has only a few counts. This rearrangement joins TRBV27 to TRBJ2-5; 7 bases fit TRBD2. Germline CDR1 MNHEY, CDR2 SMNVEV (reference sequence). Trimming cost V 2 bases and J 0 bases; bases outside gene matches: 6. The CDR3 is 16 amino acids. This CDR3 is CASSLRPAGHQETQYF. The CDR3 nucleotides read TGTGCCAGCAGTTTACGACCAGCGGGGCACCAAGAGACCCAGTACTTC.

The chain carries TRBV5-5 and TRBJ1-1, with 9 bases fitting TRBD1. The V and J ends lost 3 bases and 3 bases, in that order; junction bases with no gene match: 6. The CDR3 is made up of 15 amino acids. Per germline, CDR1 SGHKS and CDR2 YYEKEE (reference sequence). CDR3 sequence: CASSWGQGWDTEAFF. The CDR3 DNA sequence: TGTGCCAGCAGCTGGGGACAGGGATGGGACACTGAAGCTTTCTTT.

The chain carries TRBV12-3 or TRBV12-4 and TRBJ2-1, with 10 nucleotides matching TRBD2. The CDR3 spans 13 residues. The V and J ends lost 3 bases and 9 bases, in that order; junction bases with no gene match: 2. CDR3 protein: CASSLSGGAEQFF. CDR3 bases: TGTGCCAGCAGTTTGAGCGGGGGGGCTGAGCAGTTCTTC.

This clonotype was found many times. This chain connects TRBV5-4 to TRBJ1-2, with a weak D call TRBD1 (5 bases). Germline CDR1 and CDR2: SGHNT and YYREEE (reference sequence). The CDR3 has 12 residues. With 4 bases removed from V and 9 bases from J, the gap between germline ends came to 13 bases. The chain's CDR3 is CASSSRQSRYTF. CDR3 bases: TGTGCCAGCAGCAGCCGACAGTCTCGCTACACCTTC.

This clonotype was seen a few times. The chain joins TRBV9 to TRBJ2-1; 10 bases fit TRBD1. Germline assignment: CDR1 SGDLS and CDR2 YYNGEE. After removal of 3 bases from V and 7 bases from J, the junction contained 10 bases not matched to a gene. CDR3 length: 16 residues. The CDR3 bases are TGTGCCAGCAGCGAAAACCCGACAGGGGGCGGAAATGAGCAGTTCTTC. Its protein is CASSENPTGGGNEQFF.

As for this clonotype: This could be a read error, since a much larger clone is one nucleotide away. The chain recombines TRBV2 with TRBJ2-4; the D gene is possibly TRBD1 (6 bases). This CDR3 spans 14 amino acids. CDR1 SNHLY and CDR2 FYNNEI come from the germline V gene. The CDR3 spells CASMRGLAENIQYF. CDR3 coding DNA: TGTGCCAGCATGAGGGGGTTAGCCGAAAACATTCAGTACTTC.

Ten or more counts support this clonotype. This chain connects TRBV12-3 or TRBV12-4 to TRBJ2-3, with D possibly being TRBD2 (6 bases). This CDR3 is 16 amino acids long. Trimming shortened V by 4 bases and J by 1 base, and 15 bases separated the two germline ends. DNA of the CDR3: TGTGCCAGCAGTTCCAGTCATAGCGGAGGCACAGATACGCAGTATTTT. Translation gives CASSSSHSGGTDTQYF.

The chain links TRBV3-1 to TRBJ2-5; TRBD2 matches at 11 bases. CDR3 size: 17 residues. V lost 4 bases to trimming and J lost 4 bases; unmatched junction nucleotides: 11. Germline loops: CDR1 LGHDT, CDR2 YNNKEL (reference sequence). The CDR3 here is CASSRRGGGLAGETQYF. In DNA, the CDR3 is TGTGCCAGCAGCCGAAGGGGAGGTGGACTAGCGGGAGAGACCCAGTACTTC.

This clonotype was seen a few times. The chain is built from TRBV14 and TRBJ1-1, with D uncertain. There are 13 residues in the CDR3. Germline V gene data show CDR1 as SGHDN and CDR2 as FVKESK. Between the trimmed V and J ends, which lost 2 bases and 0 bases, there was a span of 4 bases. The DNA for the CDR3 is TGTGCCAGCAGCCAATTGTTGAACACTGAAGCTTTCTTT. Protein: CASSQLLNTEAFF. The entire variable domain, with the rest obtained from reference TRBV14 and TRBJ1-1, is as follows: EAGVTQFPSHSVIEKGQTVTLRCDPISGHDNLYWYRRVMGKEIKFLLHFVKESKQDESGMPNNRFLAERTGGTYSTLKVQPAELEDSGVYFCASSQLLNTEAFFGQGTRLTVV.

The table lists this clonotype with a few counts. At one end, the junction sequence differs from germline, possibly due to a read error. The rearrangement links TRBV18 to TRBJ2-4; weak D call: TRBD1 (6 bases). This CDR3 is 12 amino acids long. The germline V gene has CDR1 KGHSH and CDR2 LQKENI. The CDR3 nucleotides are TGTGCCAGCTCACCCGGGGACACCAAAAACCACTTC. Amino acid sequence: CASSPGDTKNHF.

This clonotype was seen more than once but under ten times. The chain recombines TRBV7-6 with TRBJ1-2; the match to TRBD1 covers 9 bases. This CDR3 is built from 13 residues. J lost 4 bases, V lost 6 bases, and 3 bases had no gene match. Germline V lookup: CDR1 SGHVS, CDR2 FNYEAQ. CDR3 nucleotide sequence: TGTGCCAGCAGTGGACAGGGGAGCTATGGCTACACCTTC. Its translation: CASSGQGSYGYTF.

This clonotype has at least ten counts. Here the CDR3 reads CSVLTAGMDTQYF. The CDR3 DNA reads TGCAGCGTGCTCACCGCGGGGATGGATACGCAGTATTTT. The rearrangement uses TRBV29-1 and TRBJ2-3; weak D call: TRBD2 (6 bases). V lost 6 bases and J lost 6, with 16 bases in between. The CDR3 extends over 13 amino acids. Per the germline V gene, CDR1 is SQVTM and CDR2 is ANQGSEA.

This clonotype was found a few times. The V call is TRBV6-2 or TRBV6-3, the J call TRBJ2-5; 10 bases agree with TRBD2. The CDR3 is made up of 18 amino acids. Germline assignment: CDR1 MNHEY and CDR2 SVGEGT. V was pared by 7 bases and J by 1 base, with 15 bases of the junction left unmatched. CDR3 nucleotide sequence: TGTGCCAGCACCTATGGAGAAGCGGGAGGGTCCTTCCAAGAGACCCAGTACTTC. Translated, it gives CASTYGEAGGSFQETQYF.

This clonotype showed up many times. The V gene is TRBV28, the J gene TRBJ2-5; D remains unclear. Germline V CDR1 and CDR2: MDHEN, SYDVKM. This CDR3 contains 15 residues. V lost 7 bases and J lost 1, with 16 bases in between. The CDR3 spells CASTTPRTTQETQYF. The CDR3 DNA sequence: TGTGCCAGCACAACTCCCCGAACAACCCAAGAGACCCAGTACTTC.